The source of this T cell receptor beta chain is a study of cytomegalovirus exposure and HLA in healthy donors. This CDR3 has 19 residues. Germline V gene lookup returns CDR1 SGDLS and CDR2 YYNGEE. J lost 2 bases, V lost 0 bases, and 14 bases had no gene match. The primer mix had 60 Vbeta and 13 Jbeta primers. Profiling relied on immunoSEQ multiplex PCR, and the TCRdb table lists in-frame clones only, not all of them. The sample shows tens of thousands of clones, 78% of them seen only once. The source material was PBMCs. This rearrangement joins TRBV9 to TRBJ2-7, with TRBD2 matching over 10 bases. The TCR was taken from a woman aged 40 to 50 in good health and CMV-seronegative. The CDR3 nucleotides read TGTGCCAGCAGCGTAGGATTAGGCCTAGCGGGAGAGGGAACCTACGAGCAGTACTTC. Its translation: CASSVGLGLAGEGTYEQYF.